This T cell receptor (beta chain) originates from a study of cytomegalovirus exposure and HLA in healthy donors. The CDR3 length is 14 residues. CDR1 is MNHEY, CDR2 SVGAGI, per germline. Deletions cut 7 bases from V and 5 bases from J, with 15 bases between. Study-wide results and caveats: In a later analysis, TCR beta V- and J-gene trimming was associated with a missense DCLRE1C variant. CMV serostatus alone was available as immune exposure information.

PCR primers comprised 60 Vbeta and 13 Jbeta primers. Original processing methods: Unique TCR beta chains totaled 80 million to 100 million in a later count, with about 11 million of them shared. Using immunoSEQ multiplex PCR, the repertoire was profiled, and TCRdb retains in-frame clones only, with some absent. V, J and clone size were drawn from that table, and D and trimming were deduced from the DNA. The sample consists of 150,000 or so clones, approximately 80% of them appearing once. On this clone itself: Its antigen is not identified.

The V call is TRBV6-5, the J call TRBJ1-5; D call uncertain. The clonotype originates from a man younger than 40 in good health and CMV-seropositive. Sample: PBMCs. CDR3 loop: CASKLNMRHQPQHF. CDR3 in DNA: TGTGCCAGCAAGCTTAACATGAGGCATCAGCCCCAGCATTTT.